The text below deals with one T cell receptor beta chain. The antigen is unknown. Constant-region reverse primers amplified full-length variable regions, followed by semi-nested Nested Universal Primer A PCR. TCRdb reprocessed the 5' RACE reads via MiXCR and lists one record per CDR3 protein. This table has over 50,000 distinct CDR3 sequences, approximately 23% appearing once. Trimming left V 4 bases short and J 4 bases short, with 18 bases between. The CDR3 has 16 residues. The germline gives CDR1 SGDLS, CDR2 YYNGEE. Broader study findings: In terms of TCR gene usage, tumor memory CD4+ T cells clustered together with blood and lymph node memory CD4+ cells, as well as with lymph node naive CD4+ cells.

Sequencing input: tumor-infiltrating naive CD4+ T cells sorted from the breast tumor. Subset reported: naive CD4+ T cells, CD4+CD45RA+CD25-. The TCR comes from a female donor with breast cancer. The V and J genes are TRBV9 and TRBJ2-1; TRBD2 might be the D (6 bases). In DNA form, the CDR3 reads TGTGCCAGCAGCCCTAAAGGAGTAGCGGATTACAATGAGCAGTTCTTC. Encoded protein: CASSPKGVADYNEQFF.